This TCR beta chain came from a study of blood T cell repertoires in COVID-19. The CDR3 extends over 16 amino acids. CDR1 and CDR2 (germline): MNHEY, SVGEGT. V dropped 5 bases and J dropped 0; count of bases not matched to a gene: 8. Produced via immunoSEQ multiplex PCR; TCRdb's table is partial and in-frame only. The data show some 200,000 clones, about nine tenths seen once. A few counts support this clone. All enrollees were about 18 to 100 years old and from roughly 26 US areas. This clonotype originated in a young man in a cohort exposed to, infected with or recovered from COVID-19 (not recorded which). The chain recombines TRBV6-2 or TRBV6-3 with TRBJ2-7; 9 bases fit TRBD2. Material: PBMCs or T cells enriched from blood (not recorded which). This CDR3 is CASSPPSTSGSYEQYF. The CDR3 bases are TGTGCCAGCAGTCCACCGTCGACTAGCGGCTCCTACGAGCAGTACTTC.